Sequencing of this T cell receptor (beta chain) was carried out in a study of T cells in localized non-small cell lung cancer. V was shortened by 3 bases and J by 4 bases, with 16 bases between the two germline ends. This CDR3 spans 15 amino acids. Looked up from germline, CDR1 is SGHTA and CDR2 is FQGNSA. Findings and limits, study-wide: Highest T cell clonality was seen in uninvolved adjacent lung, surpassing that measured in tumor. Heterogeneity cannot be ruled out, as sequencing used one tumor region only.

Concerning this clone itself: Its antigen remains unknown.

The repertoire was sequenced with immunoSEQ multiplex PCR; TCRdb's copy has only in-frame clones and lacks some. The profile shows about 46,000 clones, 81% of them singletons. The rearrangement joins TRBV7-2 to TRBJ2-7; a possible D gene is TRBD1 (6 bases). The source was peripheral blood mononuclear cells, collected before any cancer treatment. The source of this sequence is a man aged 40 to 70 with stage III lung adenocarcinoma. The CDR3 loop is CASSLGGQIIYEQYF. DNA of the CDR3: TGTGCCAGCAGCTTGGGCGGACAGATTATTTACGAGCAGTACTTC.